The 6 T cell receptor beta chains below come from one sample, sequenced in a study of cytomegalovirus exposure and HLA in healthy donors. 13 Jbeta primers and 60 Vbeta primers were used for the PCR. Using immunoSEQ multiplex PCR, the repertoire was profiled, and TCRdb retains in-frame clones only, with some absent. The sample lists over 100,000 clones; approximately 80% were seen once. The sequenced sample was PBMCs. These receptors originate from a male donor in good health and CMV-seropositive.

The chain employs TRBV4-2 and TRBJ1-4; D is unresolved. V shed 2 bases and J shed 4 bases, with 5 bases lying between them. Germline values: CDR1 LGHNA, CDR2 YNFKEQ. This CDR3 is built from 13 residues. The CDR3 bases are TGTGCCAGCAGCCAAACGGGTAATGAAAAACTGTTTTTT. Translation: CASSQTGNEKLFF.

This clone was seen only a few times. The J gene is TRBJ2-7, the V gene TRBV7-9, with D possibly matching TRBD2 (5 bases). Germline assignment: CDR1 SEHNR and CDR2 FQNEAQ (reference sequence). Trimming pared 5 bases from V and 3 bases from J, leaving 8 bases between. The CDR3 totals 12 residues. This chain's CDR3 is CASSKGGYEQYF. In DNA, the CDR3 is TGTGCCAGCAGCAAAGGAGGCTACGAGCAGTACTTC.

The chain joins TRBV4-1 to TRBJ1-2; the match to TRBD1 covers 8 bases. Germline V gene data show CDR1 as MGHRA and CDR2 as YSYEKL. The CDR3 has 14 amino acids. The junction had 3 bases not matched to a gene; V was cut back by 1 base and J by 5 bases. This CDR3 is CASSQGDRGYGYTF. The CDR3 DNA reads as TGCGCCAGCAGCCAAGGAGACAGGGGATATGGCTACACCTTC.

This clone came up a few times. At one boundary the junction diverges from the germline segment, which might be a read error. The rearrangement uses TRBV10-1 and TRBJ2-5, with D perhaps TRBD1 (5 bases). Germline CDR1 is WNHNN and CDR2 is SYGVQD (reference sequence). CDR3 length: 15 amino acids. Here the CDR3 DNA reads TGCGCCAGTAAAAGAAAAACAGGACACCACGAGACCCAGTACTTC. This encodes CASKRKTGHHETQYF.

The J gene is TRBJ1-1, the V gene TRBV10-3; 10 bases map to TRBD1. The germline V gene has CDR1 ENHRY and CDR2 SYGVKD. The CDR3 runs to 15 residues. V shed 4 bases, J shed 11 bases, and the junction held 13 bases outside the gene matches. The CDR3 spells CAISGGTGAPGLAFF. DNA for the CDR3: TGTGCCATCAGTGGGGGGACAGGGGCCCCTGGACTCGCTTTCTTT.

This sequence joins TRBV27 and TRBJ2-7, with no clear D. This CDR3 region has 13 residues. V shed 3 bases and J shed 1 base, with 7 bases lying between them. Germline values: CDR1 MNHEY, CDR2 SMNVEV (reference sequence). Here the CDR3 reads CASSLGRSYEQYF. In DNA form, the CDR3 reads TGTGCCAGCAGTTTGGGCAGATCCTACGAGCAGTACTTC.